The source of this T cell receptor (beta chain) is a study of blood T cells in healthy people across ages. Study outcomes and limitations: Considered underestimates were the diversity estimates obtained from one million T cells.

The table lists this clonotype with a few counts. What it binds is unknown. CDR1 is SEHNR and CDR2 is FQNEAQ in the germline V gene (reference sequence). This CDR3 region has 15 residues. The V segment lost 5 bases and the J segment 2 bases; nucleotides outside the gene matches: 5. With a J-beta primer mix and a sample-barcoded 5' primer, a second PCR ran about 7 to 12 cycles. Using its own MiXCR run on the 5' RACE reads, TCRdb lists one record per CDR3 protein. The sample lists hundreds of thousands of distinct CDR3 sequences; more than 50% were seen once. Sequencing used blood. J is TRBJ2-5 and V is TRBV7-9, with 10 positions matching TRBD2. The TCR comes from a man in his forties in good health. The CDR3 DNA reads TGTGCCAGCAGCGTAACTAGCGGGGCTCAAGAGACCCAGTACTTC. It is translated as CASSVTSGAQETQYF.